This T cell receptor (beta chain) is from a study of identical twins' blood T cells. On the study more broadly: Around 50 million reads came from some 12 libraries, six alpha, six beta.

This CDR3 is 15 amino acids long. From germline, CDR1 is SQVTM and CDR2 ANQGSEA. J gave up 6 bases and V 4 bases, and 9 bases lay outside the gene matches. In the authors' methods: Each library had roughly 2.2 to 4 million CDR3 reads and about 90,000 to nearly 500,000 clonotypes. TCRdb re-called the 5' RACE reads through MiXCR, storing one row per CDR3 protein. The V and J calls shown here were made by TCRdb, not taken from the authors' results. The repertoire holds 300,000 to 450,000 distinct CDR3 sequences, with approximately 30% as singletons. Specimen: PBMCs. The origin of this receptor is a woman aged 18-55 years in good health. This chain joins TRBV29-1 and TRBJ2-3; 11 bases are shared with TRBD2. The CDR3 DNA follows: TGCAGCGTTGCAGGACTAGCGGGCGTGCGGGATACGCAGTATTTT. Translating gives CSVAGLAGVRDTQYF.